A selection of T cell receptor beta chains follows, all from one sample in a study of shared clonotypes between healthy human individuals. TCRdb's table, derived via immunoSEQ multiplex PCR, lists solely in-frame clones and lacks some. The sample contains some 2.1 million clones, 85% to 95% of which appear only once. Source material: naive CD4+ T cells sorted from blood. These receptors were taken from a young man in good health. CDR3s include the opening cysteine and the closing phenylalanine or tryptophan. Each record gives: CDR3 length, clone size, V gene, D gene, J gene, CDR3 DNA, CDR3 protein. D genes are given only for firm matches. The size of a clone is reported for some rows only, either as once, few or many, or as a class for expanded clones.

>13|once|TRBV19|-|TRBJ1-1
TGTGCCAGTAGTATCTGGGTTGGGACTGAAGCTTTCTTT
CASSIWVGTEAFF
>18|-|TRBV21-1|-|TRBJ1-1
TGTGCCAGCAGCAACGGACGGGTGGACAGTCTTTTAAACACTGAAGCTTTCTTT
CASSNGRVDSLLNTEAFF
>16|-|TRBV7-2|-|TRBJ2-5
TGTGCCAGCAGCACGGGACTGGGGGGACCGTCGGAGACCCAGTACTTC
CASSTGLGGPSETQYF
>14|-|TRBV6-1|-|TRBJ1-3
TGTGCCAGCAGTCTTATCAGCTCTGGAAACACCATATATTTT
CASSLISSGNTIYF
>13|-|TRBV10-3|-|TRBJ2-5
TGTGCCATCAGGGTGACTAGTGAGGAGACCCAGTACTTC
CAIRVTSEETQYF
>15|-|TRBV5-4|TRBD2|TRBJ2-7
TGTGCCAGCAGCCTAGCGGGGGCGCCTTCCTACGAGCAGTACTTC
CASSLAGAPSYEQYF
>15|-|TRBV6-5|-|TRBJ1-1
TGTGCCAGCACGAACGCCGGGGGTCTAAAGGGTGAAGCTTTCTTT
CASTNAGGLKGEAFF
>15|-|TRBV7-3|-|TRBJ1-6
TGTGCCAGCAGCTTGCGGCCGGGAGCTAATTCACCCCTCCACTTT
CASSLRPGANSPLHF
>15|-|TRBV11-2|-|TRBJ2-2
TGTGCCAGCAGCTTAGGGGTACCGAACACCGGGGAGCTGTTTTTT
CASSLGVPNTGELFF
>15|-|TRBV5-1|-|TRBJ1-1
TGCGCCAGCAGCCCTAGGGGGGTGGAGAACACTGAAGCTTTCTTT
CASSPRGVENTEAFF
>14|-|TRBV7-2|-|TRBJ1-2
TGTGCCAGCAGCTTAGTTAGGGGGGTCTATGGCTACACCTTC
CASSLVRGVYGYTF
>13|-|TRBV10-3|TRBD1|TRBJ1-2
TGTGCCATCAGTGAGGACAGGGGGGTAAGCTACACCTTC
CAISEDRGVSYTF
>12|-|TRBV10-3|-|TRBJ2-2
TGTGCCATCTCGGGGTCTACCGGGGAGCTGTTTTTT
CAISGSTGELFF
>15|-|TRBV7-2|-|TRBJ2-7
TGTGCCAGCAGCTTGCGGCAGAACCATCCTCGTGAGCAGTACTTC
CASSLRQNHPREQYF
>15|-|TRBV10-3|-|TRBJ1-3
TGTGCCATCACCCCGGACTTGTCCTCTGGAAACACCATATATTTT
CAITPDLSSGNTIYF
>16|-|TRBV5-4|-|TRBJ2-3
TGTGCCAGCAGCACTGGGACGGCTACTAGCACAGATACGCAGTATTTT
CASSTGTATSTDTQYF
>16|once|TRBV10-3|-|TRBJ1-3
TGTGCCATCAGTGATCCACAACAGGGTACTGGAAACACCATATATTTT
CAISDPQQGTGNTIYF
>16|-|TRBV5-1|TRBD1|TRBJ2-2
TGCGCCAGCAGCACCACCAAGGGGGCTGGTACCGGGGAGCTGTTTTTT
CASSTTKGAGTGELFF
>14|once|TRBV6-5|TRBD2|TRBJ2-3
TGTGCCAGCAGTCTAGCGGGGCCCCTGGATACGCAGTATTTT
CASSLAGPLDTQYF
>14|-|TRBV19|TRBD1|TRBJ2-5
TGTGCCAGTCGAAACAGGGGATCCCAAGAGACCCAGTACTTC
CASRNRGSQETQYF
>15|-|TRBV9|-|TRBJ2-5
TGTGCCAGCAGCGTAGCAGGGACTGGGAAAGAGACCCAGTACTTC
CASSVAGTGKETQYF
>14|-|TRBV6-6|TRBD1|TRBJ2-7
TGTGCCAGCAGTCAGGGACAGGGATCCTACGAGCAGTACTTC
CASSQGQGSYEQYF
>12|-|TRBV18|-|TRBJ1-5
TGTGCCAGCTCACCAGGAGATCAGCCCCAGCATTTT
CASSPGDQPQHF
>14|-|TRBV5-1|-|TRBJ2-3
TGCGCCAGCAGCTTGGTGGCGGGAACAGATACGCAGTATTTT
CASSLVAGTDTQYF
>16|-|TRBV7-9|-|TRBJ2-2
TGTGCCAGCAGCTTAGCGGGAGTCTTAAGCACCGGGGAGCTGTTTTTT
CASSLAGVLSTGELFF
>14|-|TRBV28|-|TRBJ1-5
TGTGCCAGCAAAAGGAACAGGGTGTCTCAGCCCCAGCATTTT
CASKRNRVSQPQHF
>14|-|TRBV7-9|TRBD2|TRBJ2-7
TGTGCCAGCAGCCCGGAGACTAGCGGATACGAGCAGTACTTC
CASSPETSGYEQYF
>13|-|TRBV6-5|-|TRBJ2-4
TGTGCCGCGGGGAGTCCTGCCAAAAACATTCAGTACTTC
CAAGSPAKNIQYF
>17|-|TRBV9|TRBD2|TRBJ2-2
TGTGCCAGCAGCCCCCCCGCCGCTAGCGGGAGAGAAGGGGAGCTGTTTTTT
CASSPPAASGREGELFF
>15|-|TRBV11-2|TRBD2|TRBJ2-1
TGTGCCAGCAGCTTTACTAGCGGGAGTAACAATGAGCAGTTCTTC
CASSFTSGSNNEQFF
>14|-|TRBV28|TRBD2|TRBJ2-1
TGTGCCAGCAGTTTCGCGGGAGGGGGCGATGAGCAGTTCTTC
CASSFAGGGDEQFF
>16|-|TRBV30|-|TRBJ2-1
TGTGCCTGGAAATCAGGCGGCCGTGGGTCCTACAATGAGCAGTTCTTC
CAWKSGGRGSYNEQFF
>14|-|TRBV7-3|TRBD1|TRBJ2-1
TGTGCCAGCAGCTCCCGGGACAGGGTCGATGAGCAGTTCTTC
CASSSRDRVDEQFF
>13|once|TRBV27|-|TRBJ1-1
TGTGCCAGCAGTTCCCCTCTGAACACTGAAGCTTTCTTT
CASSSPLNTEAFF
>13|-|TRBV30|-|TRBJ1-1
TGTGCCTGGGGCCGACAGCCGAACACTGAAGCTTTCTTT
CAWGRQPNTEAFF
>15|-|TRBV6-5|-|TRBJ1-3
TGTGCCAGCAGTTACTTCTACGGGGATAAAAACACCATATATTTT
CASSYFYGDKNTIYF
>11|once|TRBV20-1|-|TRBJ2-7
TGCAGTGCGGAAATGGATTACGAGCAGTACTTC
CSAEMDYEQYF
>14|-|TRBV11-2|TRBD1|TRBJ2-7
TGTGCCAGCCACTCTGGACAGGGGGCATACGAGCAGTACTTC
CASHSGQGAYEQYF
>14|-|TRBV11-2|-|TRBJ2-5
TGTGCCAGCAGCAAACTTGGACTGAAAGAGACCCAGTACTTC
CASSKLGLKETQYF
>15|once|TRBV5-1|TRBD1|TRBJ2-1
TGCGCCAGCAGCTTTCGACAGGGGGCAACGGATGAGCAGTTCTTC
CASSFRQGATDEQFF
>15|-|TRBV19|-|TRBJ1-5
TGTGCCAGTAGTATAGAGAGAGTTAGCAATCAGCCCCAGCATTTT
CASSIERVSNQPQHF
>16|-|TRBV7-3|-|TRBJ2-2
TGTGCCAGCAGCTTAGGAAGCGGAGGGGTAACCGGGGAGCTGTTTTTT
CASSLGSGGVTGELFF
>19|-|TRBV4-3|TRBD1|TRBJ2-6
TGCGCCAGCAGCCAAGAATATGACAGGGGGGCCTCTGGGGCCAACGTCCTGACTTTC
CASSQEYDRGASGANVLTF
>13|-|TRBV27|-|TRBJ1-4
TGTGCCAGCAGTTTTTCGGGGGGCGAAAAACTGTTTTTT
CASSFSGGEKLFF
>15|-|TRBV6-5|-|TRBJ1-6
TGTGCCAGCAGTTACAAGGGATCCTATAATTCACCCCTCCACTTT
CASSYKGSYNSPLHF
>13|-|TRBV5-4|-|TRBJ1-3
TGTGCCAGCAGCCGGACAGACGGCAACACCATATATTTT
CASSRTDGNTIYF
>14|-|TRBV18|TRBD1|TRBJ2-1
TGTGCCAGCTCACACCGGGACAGCCACAATGAGCAGTTCTTC
CASSHRDSHNEQFF
>14|-|TRBV5-4|-|TRBJ1-2
TGTGCCAGCAGCCCGGGAGGGGAGGTTCTTGGCTACACCTTC
CASSPGGEVLGYTF
>18|-|TRBV5-4|TRBD2|TRBJ2-5
TGTGCCAGCAGACCGGGACTAGCAGCCATAGGGCAAGTAGAGACCCAGTACTTC
CASRPGLAAIGQVETQYF
>17|-|TRBV7-9|TRBD2|TRBJ2-7
TGTGCCAGCAGCTACCCGTTAGCGGGAGCGAGCTCCTACGAGCAGTACTTC
CASSYPLAGASSYEQYF
>16|-|TRBV6-6|-|TRBJ1-5
TGTGCCAGCAGTTACTCGGCAGGGGTAAGCAATCAGCCCCAGCATTTT
CASSYSAGVSNQPQHF
>13|-|TRBV6-1|-|TRBJ1-2
TGTGCCAGCACAGAAAGGTCTAACTATGGCTACACCTTC
CASTERSNYGYTF
>12|-|TRBV13|TRBD1|TRBJ2-3
TGTGCCAGCAGCTTAGAGGGGGCAGCGCAGTATTTT
CASSLEGAAQYF
>15|-|TRBV7-2|TRBD2|TRBJ2-7
TGTGCCAGCAGCCTCCGACTAGCGGGGTCCTACGAGCAGTACTTC
CASSLRLAGSYEQYF
>14|once|TRBV10-3|-|TRBJ1-1
TGTGCCATCAATTCTGTGCTCATGAACACTGAAGCTTTCTTT
CAINSVLMNTEAFF
>13|-|TRBV2|-|TRBJ1-6
TGTGCCAGCATCCTCAGCGGACCTTCACCCCTCCACTTT
CASILSGPSPLHF
>16|once|TRBV11-2|-|TRBJ1-5
TGTGCCAGCAGCTTAGGTTTCGGGTCAATCAGCCCCGCCCAGCATTTT
CASSLGFGSISPAQHF
>16|-|TRBV5-6|-|TRBJ1-2
TGTGCCAGCAGCTTGTATCGGGATCCGGGGGACTATGGCTACACCTTC
CASSLYRDPGDYGYTF
>16|once|TRBV6-5|TRBD2|TRBJ2-2
TGTGCCAGCAGTTACAGCTTAGCGGGAGGTTCCGGGGAGCTGTTTTTT
CASSYSLAGGSGELFF
>16|-|TRBV7-9|-|TRBJ2-1
TGTGCCAGCAGCTCCCTTAGGGGTAGCTCCTACAATGAGCAGTTCTTC
CASSSLRGSSYNEQFF